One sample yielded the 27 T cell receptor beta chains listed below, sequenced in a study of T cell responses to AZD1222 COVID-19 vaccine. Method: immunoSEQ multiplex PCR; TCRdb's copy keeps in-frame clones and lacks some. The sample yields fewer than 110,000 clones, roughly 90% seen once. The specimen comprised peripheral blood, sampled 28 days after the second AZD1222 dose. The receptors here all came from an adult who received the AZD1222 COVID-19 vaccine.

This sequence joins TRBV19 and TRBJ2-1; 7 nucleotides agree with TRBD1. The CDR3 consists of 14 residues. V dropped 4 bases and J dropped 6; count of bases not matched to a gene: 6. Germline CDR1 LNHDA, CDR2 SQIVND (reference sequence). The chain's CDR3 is CASSTRDRRNEQFF. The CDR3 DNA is TGTGCCAGTAGTACCCGGGACAGACGCAATGAGCAGTTCTTC.

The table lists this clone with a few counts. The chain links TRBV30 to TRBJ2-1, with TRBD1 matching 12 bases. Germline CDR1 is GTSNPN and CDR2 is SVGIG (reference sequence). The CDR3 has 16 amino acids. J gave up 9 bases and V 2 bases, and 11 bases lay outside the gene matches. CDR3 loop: CAWSSTPGQGAFEQFF. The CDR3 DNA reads TGTGCCTGGAGTTCCACTCCGGGACAGGGGGCTTTTGAGCAGTTCTTC.

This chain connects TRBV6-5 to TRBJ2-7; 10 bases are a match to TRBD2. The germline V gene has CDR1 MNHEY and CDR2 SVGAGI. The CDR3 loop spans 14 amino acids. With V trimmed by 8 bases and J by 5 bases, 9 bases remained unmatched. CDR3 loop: CASHRSGRGDEQYF. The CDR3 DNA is TGTGCCAGCCACCGCAGCGGGAGGGGGGACGAGCAGTACTTC.

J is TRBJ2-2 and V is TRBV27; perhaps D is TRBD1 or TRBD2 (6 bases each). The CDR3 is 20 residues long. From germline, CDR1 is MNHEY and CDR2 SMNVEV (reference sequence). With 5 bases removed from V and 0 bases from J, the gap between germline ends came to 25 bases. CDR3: CASSGTGRRYPTANTGELFF. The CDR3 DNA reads TGTGCCAGCAGTGGTACAGGGAGGCGATATCCGACCGCGAACACCGGGGAGCTGTTTTTT.

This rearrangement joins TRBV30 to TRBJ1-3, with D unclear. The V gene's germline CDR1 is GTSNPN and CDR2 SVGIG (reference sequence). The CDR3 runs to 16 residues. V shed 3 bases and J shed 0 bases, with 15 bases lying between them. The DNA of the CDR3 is TGTGCCTGGAGCTCTGGGAGCCAAAGCTCTGGAAACACCATATATTTT. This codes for CAWSSGSQSSGNTIYF.

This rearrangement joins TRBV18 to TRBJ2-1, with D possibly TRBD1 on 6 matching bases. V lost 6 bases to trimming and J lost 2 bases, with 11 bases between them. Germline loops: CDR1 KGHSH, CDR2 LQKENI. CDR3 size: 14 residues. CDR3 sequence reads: CASSPGQTYNEQFF. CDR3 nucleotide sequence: TGTGCCAGCTCCCCCGGACAGACCTACAATGAGCAGTTCTTC.

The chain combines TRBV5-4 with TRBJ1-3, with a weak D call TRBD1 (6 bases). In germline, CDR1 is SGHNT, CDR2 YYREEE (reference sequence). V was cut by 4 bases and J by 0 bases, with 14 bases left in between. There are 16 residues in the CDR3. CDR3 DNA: TGTGCCAGCAGCCGCAAGGACAGCAGCTCTGGAAACACCATATATTTT. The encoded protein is CASSRKDSSSGNTIYF.

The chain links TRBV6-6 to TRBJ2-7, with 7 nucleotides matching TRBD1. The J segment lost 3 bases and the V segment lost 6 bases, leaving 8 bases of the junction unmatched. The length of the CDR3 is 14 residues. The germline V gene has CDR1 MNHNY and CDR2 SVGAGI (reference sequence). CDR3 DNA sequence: TGTGCCAGCAGCCCCCGGGACAGCGTCTACGAGCAGTACTTC. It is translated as CASSPRDSVYEQYF.

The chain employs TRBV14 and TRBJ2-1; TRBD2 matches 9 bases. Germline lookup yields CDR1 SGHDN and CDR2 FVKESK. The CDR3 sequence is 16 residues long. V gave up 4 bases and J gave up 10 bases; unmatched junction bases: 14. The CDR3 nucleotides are TGTGCCAGCAGCCGGAGACTAGCGGTGCACATCGGGGAGCAGTTCTTC. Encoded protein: CASSRRLAVHIGEQFF. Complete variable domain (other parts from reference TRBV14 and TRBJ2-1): EAGVTQFPSHSVIEKGQTVTLRCDPISGHDNLYWYRRVMGKEIKFLLHFVKESKQDESGMPNNRFLAERTGGTYSTLKVQPAELEDSGVYFCASSRRLAVHIGEQFFGPGTRLTVL.

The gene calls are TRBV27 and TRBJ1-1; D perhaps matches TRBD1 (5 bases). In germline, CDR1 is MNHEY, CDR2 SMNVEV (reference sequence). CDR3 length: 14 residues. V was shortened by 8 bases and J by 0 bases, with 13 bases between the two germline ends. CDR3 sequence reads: CASQGSLLNTEAFF. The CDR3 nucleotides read TGTGCCAGCCAGGGATCATTATTGAACACTGAAGCTTTCTTT.

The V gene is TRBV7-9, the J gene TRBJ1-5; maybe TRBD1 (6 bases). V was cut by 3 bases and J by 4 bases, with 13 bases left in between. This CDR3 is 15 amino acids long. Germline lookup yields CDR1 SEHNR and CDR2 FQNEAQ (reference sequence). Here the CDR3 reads CASSLGGTPNQPQHF. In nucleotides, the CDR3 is TGTGCCAGCAGCTTGGGCGGGACACCAAATCAGCCCCAGCATTTT.

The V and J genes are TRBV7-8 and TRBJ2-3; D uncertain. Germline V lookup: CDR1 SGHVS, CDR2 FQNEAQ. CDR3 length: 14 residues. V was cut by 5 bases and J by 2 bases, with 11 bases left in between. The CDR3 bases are TGTGCCAGCAGCGATTTGGGCAACACAGATACGCAGTATTTT. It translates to CASSDLGNTDTQYF.

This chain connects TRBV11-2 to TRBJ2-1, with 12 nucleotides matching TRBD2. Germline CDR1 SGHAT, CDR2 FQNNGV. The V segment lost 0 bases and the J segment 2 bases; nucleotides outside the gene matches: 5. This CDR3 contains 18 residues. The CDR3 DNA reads TGTGCCAGCAGCTTAGAACTAGCGGGAGGCCGCACCTACAATGAGCAGTTCTTC. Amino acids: CASSLELAGGRTYNEQFF.

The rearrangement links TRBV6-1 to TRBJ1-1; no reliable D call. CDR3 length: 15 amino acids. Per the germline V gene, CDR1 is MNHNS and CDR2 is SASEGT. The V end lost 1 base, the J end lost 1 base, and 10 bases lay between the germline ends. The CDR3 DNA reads TGTGCCAGCAGTGAAGTGAAAGGAGCGAACACTGAAGCTTTCTTT. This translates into CASSEVKGANTEAFF.

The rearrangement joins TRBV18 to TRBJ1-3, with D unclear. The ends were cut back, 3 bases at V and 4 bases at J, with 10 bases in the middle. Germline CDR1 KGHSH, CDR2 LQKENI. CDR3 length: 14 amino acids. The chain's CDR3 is CASSPGRSGNTIYF. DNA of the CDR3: TGTGCCAGCTCACCTGGGAGGTCAGGAAACACCATATATTTT.

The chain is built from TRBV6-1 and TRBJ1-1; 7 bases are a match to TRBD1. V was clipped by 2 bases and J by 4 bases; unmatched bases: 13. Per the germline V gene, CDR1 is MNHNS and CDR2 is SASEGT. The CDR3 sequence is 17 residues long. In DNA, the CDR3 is TGTGCCAGCAGTGAAATATACAGGGGAAAGCGCGGCACTGAAGCTTTCTTT. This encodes CASSEIYRGKRGTEAFF.

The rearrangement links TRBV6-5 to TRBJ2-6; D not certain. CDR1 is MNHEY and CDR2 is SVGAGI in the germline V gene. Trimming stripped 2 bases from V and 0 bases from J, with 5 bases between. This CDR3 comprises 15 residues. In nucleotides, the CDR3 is TGTGCCAGCAGTTACGGACGCTCTGGGGCCAACGTCCTGACTTTC. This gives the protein CASSYGRSGANVLTF.

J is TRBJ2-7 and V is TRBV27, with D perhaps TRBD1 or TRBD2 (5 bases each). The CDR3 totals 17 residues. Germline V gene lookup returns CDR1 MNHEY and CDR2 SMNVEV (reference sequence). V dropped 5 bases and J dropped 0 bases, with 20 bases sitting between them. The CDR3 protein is CASSPGTVEGPSYEQYF. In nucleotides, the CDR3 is TGTGCCAGCAGTCCCGGGACGGTAGAGGGACCCTCCTACGAGCAGTACTTC.

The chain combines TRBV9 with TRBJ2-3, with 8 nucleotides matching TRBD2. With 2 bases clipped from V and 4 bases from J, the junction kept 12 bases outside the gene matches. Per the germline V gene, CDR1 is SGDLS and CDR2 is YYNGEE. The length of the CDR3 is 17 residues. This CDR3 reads CASSVFFGAGAADTQYF. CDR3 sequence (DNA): TGTGCCAGCAGCGTTTTTTTTGGAGCGGGGGCGGCAGATACGCAGTATTTT.

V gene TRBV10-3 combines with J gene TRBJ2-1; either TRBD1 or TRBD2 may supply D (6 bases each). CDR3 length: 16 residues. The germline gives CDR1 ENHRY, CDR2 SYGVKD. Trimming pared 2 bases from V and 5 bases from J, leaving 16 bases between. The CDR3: CAISERGVLAHNEQFF. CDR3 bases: TGTGCCATCAGTGAGAGGGGGGTCCTAGCCCACAATGAGCAGTTCTTC.

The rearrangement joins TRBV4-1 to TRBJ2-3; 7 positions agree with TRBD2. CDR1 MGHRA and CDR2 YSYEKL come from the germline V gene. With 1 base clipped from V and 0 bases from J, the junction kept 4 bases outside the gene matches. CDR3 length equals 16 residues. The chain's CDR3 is CASSQGNSGSTDTQYF. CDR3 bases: TGCGCCAGCAGCCAAGGGAATAGCGGGAGCACAGATACGCAGTATTTT.

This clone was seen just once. In DNA, the CDR3 is TGTGCCAGCAGCCTCGGACAGAGCGCTGAAGCTTTCTTT. This translates into CASSLGQSAEAFF. The rearrangement uses TRBV3-1 (or the pseudogene TRBV3-2) and TRBJ1-1; the D gene is possibly TRBD1 (6 bases). The CDR3 is made up of 13 amino acids. Germline V gives CDR1 LGHDT, CDR2 YNNKEL (reference sequence). V was pared by 4 bases and J by 6 bases, with 12 bases between.

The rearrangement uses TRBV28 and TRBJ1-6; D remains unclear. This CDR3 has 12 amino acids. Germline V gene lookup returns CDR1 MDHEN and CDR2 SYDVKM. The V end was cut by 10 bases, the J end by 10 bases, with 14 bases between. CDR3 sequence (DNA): TGTGCCACCTACATCGGACGATCACCCCTCCACTTT. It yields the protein CATYIGRSPLHF. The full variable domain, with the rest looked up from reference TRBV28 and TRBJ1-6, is DVKVTQSSRYLVKRTGEKVFLECVQDMDHENMFWYRQDPGLGLRLIYFSYDVKMKEKGDIPEGYSVSREKKERFSLILESASTNQTSMYLCATYIGRSPLHFGNGTRLTVT.

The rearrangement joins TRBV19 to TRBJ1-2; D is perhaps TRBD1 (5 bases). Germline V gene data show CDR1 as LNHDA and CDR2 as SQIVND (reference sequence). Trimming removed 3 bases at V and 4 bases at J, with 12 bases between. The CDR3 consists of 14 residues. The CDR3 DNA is TGTGCCAGTAGTATCCTTGCGGACACCTATGGCTACACCTTC. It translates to CASSILADTYGYTF.

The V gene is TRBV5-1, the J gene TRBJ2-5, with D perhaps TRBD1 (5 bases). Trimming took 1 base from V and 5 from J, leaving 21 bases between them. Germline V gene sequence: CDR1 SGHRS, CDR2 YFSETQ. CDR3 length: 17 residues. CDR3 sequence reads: CASSLNVRTQGMETQYF. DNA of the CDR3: TGCGCCAGCAGCTTGAATGTTCGTACGCAGGGAATGGAGACCCAGTACTTC.

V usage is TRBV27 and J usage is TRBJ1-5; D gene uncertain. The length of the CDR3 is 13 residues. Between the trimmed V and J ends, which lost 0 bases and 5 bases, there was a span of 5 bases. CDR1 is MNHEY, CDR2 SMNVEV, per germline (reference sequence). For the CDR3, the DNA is TGTGCCAGCAGTTTATCAGGAGATCAGCCCCAGCATTTT. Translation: CASSLSGDQPQHF.

DNA for the CDR3: TGTGCCAGCAGCCATCCGGGGGATCAGCCCCAGCATTTT. Translated, it gives CASSHPGDQPQHF. The rearrangement joins TRBV6-6 to TRBJ1-5; TRBD1 is a possible D gene (5 bases). Trimming pared 6 bases from V and 5 bases from J, leaving 11 bases between. Germline CDR1 reads MNHNY; CDR2 reads SVGAGI (reference sequence). CDR3 length: 13 amino acids.